A selection of T cell receptor beta chains follows, all from one sample in a study of T cell changes during pregnancy in multiple sclerosis. Repertoires were generated with immunoSEQ multiplex PCR, while TCRdb's copy carries only in-frame clones and drops some. The sample consists of some 28,000 clones, around nine tenths of them appearing once. This sample comprised CD4+ T cells from peripheral blood mononuclear cells, obtained in the first trimester of pregnancy. The receptors stem from a female donor in good health, enrolled as a control in a pregnancy study. Both conserved end residues are trimmed from each CDR3. Fields, in order: J gene, V gene, CDR3 protein.

j_call: TRBJ2-5; v_call: TRBV7-8; cdr3_aa: ASTFWDSTGTQY
j_call: TRBJ2-1; v_call: TRBV5-1; cdr3_aa: ASSGGLAGHNEQF
j_call: TRBJ2-3; v_call: TRBV19; cdr3_aa: ASGETGASTDTQY
j_call: TRBJ2-7; v_call: TRBV4-2; cdr3_aa: ASSQVASGVSYEQY
j_call: TRBJ1-5; v_call: TRBV6-1; cdr3_aa: ASSEAATGYQPQH
j_call: TRBJ2-2; v_call: TRBV5-4; cdr3_aa: ASGEDRGDTGELF
j_call: TRBJ2-2; v_call: TRBV7-2; cdr3_aa: ASSLASQAVTGELF
j_call: TRBJ2-1; v_call: TRBV14; cdr3_aa: ASSQPRVDRAAGDEQF
j_call: TRBJ2-1; v_call: TRBV10-2; cdr3_aa: ASLSGGNEQF
j_call: TRBJ1-1; v_call: TRBV11-2; cdr3_aa: ASSPRTGNTEAF
j_call: TRBJ2-3; v_call: TRBV5-4; cdr3_aa: ASYGGGNTDTQY
j_call: TRBJ2-3; v_call: TRBV14; cdr3_aa: ASSPQGGDTQY
j_call: TRBJ2-1; v_call: TRBV10-2; cdr3_aa: ASSEWRQQF
j_call: TRBJ2-6; v_call: TRBV4-2; cdr3_aa: ASSQEEGPGANVLT
j_call: TRBJ1-2; v_call: TRBV4-1; cdr3_aa: ASSQDTGRSVGYT
j_call: TRBJ1-2; v_call: TRBV14; cdr3_aa: ASSLGGAFNYGYT
j_call: TRBJ1-1; v_call: TRBV11-2; cdr3_aa: ASSLVRGNTEAF
j_call: TRBJ1-2; v_call: TRBV6-5; cdr3_aa: ASSYRGQGSYGYT
j_call: TRBJ2-7; v_call: TRBV18; cdr3_aa: ASSPGTSATYEQY
j_call: TRBJ2-5; v_call: TRBV5-1; cdr3_aa: ASSFGTSEETQY
j_call: TRBJ2-3; v_call: TRBV27; cdr3_aa: ASSSTSGAVGDTQY
j_call: TRBJ2-3; v_call: TRBV25-1; cdr3_aa: ASSESRGSANTDTQY
j_call: TRBJ2-1; v_call: TRBV18; cdr3_aa: ASSVGAYEQF
j_call: TRBJ1-6; v_call: TRBV7-9; cdr3_aa: ACPGGDNSPLH
j_call: TRBJ2-1; v_call: TRBV7-3; cdr3_aa: ASSPSGGYNEQF
j_call: TRBJ2-5; v_call: TRBV5-1; cdr3_aa: ASSLGGPLGLQY
j_call: TRBJ1-1; v_call: TRBV6-1; cdr3_aa: ASSWGQGATEAF
j_call: TRBJ2-3; v_call: TRBV19; cdr3_aa: ASSIQQGSTDTQY
j_call: TRBJ2-2; v_call: TRBV11-3; cdr3_aa: ASSASGTGVEDTGELF
j_call: TRBJ2-7; v_call: TRBV12-5; cdr3_aa: AGLGGVGREPLEQY
j_call: TRBJ2-6; v_call: TRBV28; cdr3_aa: ASTGGQGRTGANVLT
j_call: TRBJ1-4; v_call: TRBV7-8; cdr3_aa: ATGTGSNEKLF
j_call: TRBJ2-1; v_call: TRBV7-2; cdr3_aa: ASSSQGMYNEQF
j_call: TRBJ2-1; v_call: TRBV5-4; cdr3_aa: ASSLDPLAGAYNEQF
j_call: TRBJ1-1; v_call: TRBV5-1; cdr3_aa: ASRKTGTRGTEAF
j_call: TRBJ1-2; v_call: TRBV19; cdr3_aa: ASSSGQAVGYGYT
j_call: TRBJ2-1; v_call: TRBV29-1; cdr3_aa: SVEDVTVVQF
j_call: TRBJ1-3; v_call: TRBV11-2; cdr3_aa: ASSPRRILSGNTIY
j_call: TRBJ1-2; v_call: TRBV7-8; cdr3_aa: ASSSRGTGGYGYT
j_call: TRBJ2-5; v_call: TRBV10-3; cdr3_aa: AISEPGTRETQY